This is a list of T cell receptor beta chains from one sample in a study of blood T cells in healthy people across ages. TCRdb reanalysed the 5' RACE reads using MiXCR and keeps one entry per CDR3 protein. The sample has approximately 1.5 million distinct CDR3 sequences; almost 35% are singletons. Material for sequencing was blood. The receptors were gathered from a woman between 25 and 40 years old in good health. Both conserved end residues are part of each CDR3. The D gene is left open where the match is weak. Rows give clone size only sometimes, using once, few, many, or a class for an expanded clone.

v_call	j_call	clone_size	d_call	cdr3_aa	cdr3_nt
TRBV28	TRBJ2-7	-	-	CASSWNRDVYEQYF	TGTGCCAGCAGTTGGAACAGGGACGTCTACGAGCAGTACTTC
TRBV28	TRBJ1-5	-	-	CASSPPSRGVFNQPQHF	TGTGCCAGCAGTCCCCCCAGCAGGGGTGTCTTCAATCAGCCCCAGCATTTT
TRBV2	TRBJ2-3	few	TRBD2	CASSTLAGDSTDTQYF	TGTGCCAGCAGTACGTTAGCGGGAGACTCCACAGATACGCAGTATTTT
TRBV5-1	TRBJ2-7	few	TRBD1	CASSYLGQGAYEQYF	TGCGCCAGCAGTTACTTGGGCCAGGGGGCCTACGAGCAGTACTTC
TRBV20-1	TRBJ2-7	once	TRBD2	CSAGAGVGSYEQYF	TGCAGTGCTGGAGCGGGAGTTGGCTCCTACGAGCAGTACTTC
TRBV5-5	TRBJ2-7	few	-	CASSFVPSYEQYF	TGTGCCAGCAGCTTTGTGCCCTCCTACGAGCAGTACTTC
TRBV6-1	TRBJ2-1	-	-	CASSEVGLGRDNEQFF	TGTGCCAGCAGTGAAGTGGGGCTAGGAAGGGACAATGAGCAGTTCTTC
TRBV4-1	TRBJ2-5	-	TRBD2	CASSQGVRGGRETQYF	TGCGCCAGCAGCCAAGGGGTACGGGGGGGCCGGGAGACCCAGTACTTC
TRBV2	TRBJ2-3	few	-	CASSEAPRSSDTQYF	TGTGCCAGCAGTGAAGCGCCACGCTCGTCAGATACGCAGTATTTT
TRBV5-1	TRBJ1-1	few	-	CASSLSAGLVTEAFF	TGCGCCAGCAGCTTGTCGGCGGGGTTGGTCACTGAAGCTTTCTTT
TRBV7-9	TRBJ2-4	-	-	CASPKFVLAGAKNIQYF	TGTGCCAGTCCGAAATTTGTCCTGGCGGGGGCCAAAAACATTCAGTACTTC
TRBV12-3/TRBV12-4	TRBJ2-7	-	TRBD2	CASSLLAGGIEQYF	TGTGCCAGCAGTCTACTAGCGGGAGGAATTGAGCAGTACTTC
TRBV27	TRBJ2-2	once	-	CASSLWSENTGELFF	TGTGCCAGCAGTTTATGGAGCGAGAACACCGGGGAGCTGTTTTTT
TRBV5-1	TRBJ2-3	few	TRBD2	CASSYQRGATDTQYF	TGCGCCAGCAGCTATCAGCGGGGGGCCACAGATACGCAGTATTTT
TRBV20-1	TRBJ2-1	few	-	CSASPHGRGNNEQFF	TGCAGTGCTAGCCCTCATGGACGAGGGAACAATGAGCAGTTCTTC
TRBV20-1	TRBJ2-3	few	-	CSARWAADTQYF	TGCAGTGCTAGATGGGCGGCGGATACGCAGTATTTT
TRBV20-1	TRBJ2-7	many	-	CSAPRLTAYEQYF	TGCAGTGCTCCCAGATTAACGGCCTACGAGCAGTACTTC
TRBV11-2	TRBJ2-7	-	-	CASSSQSGPGYEQYF	TGTGCCAGCAGCTCCCAAAGCGGCCCTGGTTACGAGCAGTACTTC
TRBV27	TRBJ2-1	-	-	CASNIQQGIGEQFF	TGTGCCAGCAATATCCAACAGGGTATAGGGGAGCAGTTCTTC
TRBV20-1	TRBJ1-1	-	TRBD1	CGAFRDRGDREAFF	TGCGGTGCTTTCAGAGACAGGGGGGACCGGGAAGCTTTCTTT
TRBV29-1	TRBJ1-2	-	TRBD1	CSVGQLANYGYTF	TGCAGCGTGGGACAGTTAGCTAACTATGGCTACACCTTC
TRBV15	TRBJ2-3	-	-	CATSREGRHPSTDTQYF	TGTGCCACCAGCAGGGAGGGCCGTCACCCTAGCACAGATACGCAGTATTTT
TRBV6-6	TRBJ2-5	few	TRBD2	CASTPGSGGAETQYF	TGTGCCAGCACCCCAGGGAGCGGGGGGGCTGAGACCCAGTACTTC
TRBV20-1	TRBJ2-1	few	TRBD2	CSAGSGRAGINEQFF	TGCAGTGCGGGTAGCGGGAGGGCCGGTATCAATGAGCAGTTCTTC